Below are 15 T cell receptor beta chains sequenced from a single sample in a study of blood T cell repertoires in COVID-19. Sequenced by immunoSEQ multiplex PCR; TCRdb stores in-frame clones only, minus some. The sample shows roughly 240,000 clones, 83% of them seen only once. Sequenced input: PBMCs or T cells enriched from blood (not recorded which). All receptors derive from a woman in her forties who had been exposed to COVID-19.

This chain joins TRBV9 and TRBJ1-3; possible D gene TRBD1, 6 bases. Germline V gene lookup returns CDR1 SGDLS and CDR2 YYNGEE. CDR3 length: 17 residues. Deletions cut 0 bases from V and 3 bases from J, with 16 bases between. CDR3 residues: CASSVGSGGTYGNTIYF. CDR3 nucleotides: TGTGCCAGCAGCGTAGGAAGTGGGGGCACTTATGGAAACACCATATATTTT.

This clone was detected only once. The chain has TRBV28 and TRBJ2-1; D possibly corresponds to TRBD2 (5 bases). V was trimmed by 7 bases and J by 4 bases, leaving 11 bases between them. The CDR3 contains 13 residues. Germline V gene sequence: CDR1 MDHEN, CDR2 SYDVKM. The CDR3 DNA sequence: TGTGCCAGCACGGGATCCCGGTACAATGAGCAGTTCTTC. It is translated as CASTGSRYNEQFF.

The chain links TRBV5-5 to TRBJ1-2, with D possibly TRBD1 on 5 matching bases. The CDR3 is made up of 15 amino acids. The ends were cut back, 0 bases at V and 7 bases at J, with 16 bases in the middle. Germline V lookup: CDR1 SGHKS, CDR2 YYEKEE (reference sequence). The CDR3 is CASSLEGLGVGGYTF. For the CDR3, the DNA is TGTGCCAGCAGCTTGGAGGGGTTAGGGGTTGGTGGCTACACCTTC.

The chain employs TRBV19 and TRBJ2-3; TRBD2 might be the D (6 bases). With 0 bases removed from V and 7 bases from J, the gap between germline ends came to 14 bases. This CDR3 region has 15 residues. Germline CDR1 reads LNHDA; CDR2 reads SQIVND (reference sequence). The CDR3 here is CASSIEGRGPNTQYF. The CDR3 DNA is TGTGCCAGTAGTATAGAGGGGCGGGGACCCAATACGCAGTATTTT.

This clone was observed many times. This chain connects TRBV7-2 to TRBJ2-6; D is perhaps TRBD1 (5 bases). This CDR3 has 18 amino acids. With 0 bases removed from V and 0 bases from J, the gap between germline ends came to 12 bases. Germline assignment: CDR1 SGHTA and CDR2 FQGNSA. The CDR3 protein is CASSLAGLMGSGANVLTF. In DNA form, the CDR3 reads TGTGCCAGCAGCTTAGCGGGGCTAATGGGCTCTGGGGCCAACGTCCTGACTTTC. Supplemented by reference TRBV7-2 and TRBJ2-6, the full variable domain reads GAGVSQSPSNKVTEKGKDVELRCDPISGHTALYWYRQSLGQGLEFLIYFQGNSAPDKSGLPSDRFSAERTGGSVSTLTIQRTQQEDSAVYLCASSLAGLMGSGANVLTFGAGSRLTVL.

V is TRBV27 and J is TRBJ1-6; 8 bases agree with TRBD1. The V segment lost 2 bases and the J segment 10 bases; nucleotides outside the gene matches: 10. CDR1 and CDR2 (germline): MNHEY, SMNVEV (reference sequence). The CDR3 length is 16 residues. The CDR3 bases are TGTGCCAGCAGTTTAGTAGCAGGGGGCGTGCGCTCACCCCTCCACTTT. This encodes CASSLVAGGVRSPLHF.

The chain links TRBV5-6 to TRBJ1-4; TRBD1 matches at 7 bases. Trimming at V came to 0 bases and at J to 2 bases, leaving 7 bases not matched to a gene. Germline-derived CDR1 and CDR2 are SGHDT and YYEEEE. This CDR3 region has 17 residues. For the CDR3, the DNA is TGTGCCAGCAGCTTGGGTCACGACAGGGTGACTAATGAAAAACTGTTTTTT. This translates into CASSLGHDRVTNEKLFF.

The V and J genes are TRBV9 and TRBJ1-4, with 8 bases aligning to TRBD1. Looked up from germline, CDR1 is SGDLS and CDR2 is YYNGEE. V lost 4 bases and J lost 5; bases outside the gene matches: 7. This CDR3 region has 15 residues. The DNA of the CDR3 is TGTGCCAGCAGCAGAGGAAGGGACAGGAATGAAAAACTGTTTTTT. It is translated as CASSRGRDRNEKLFF.

The V and J genes are TRBV3-1 (or the pseudogene TRBV3-2) and TRBJ2-7; D perhaps matches TRBD2 (6 bases). With 4 bases removed from V and 6 bases from J, the gap between germline ends came to 16 bases. Germline lookup yields CDR1 LGHDT and CDR2 YNNKEL (reference sequence). CDR3 length equals 14 residues. The CDR3 region has the DNA TGTGCCAGCAGCCTATGGGGGGAGCGACGCGAGCAGTACTTC. It is translated as CASSLWGERREQYF.

This clone was counted between two and nine times. The rearrangement joins TRBV7-2 to TRBJ1-5, with D tentatively TRBD1 (5 bases). Trimming took 2 bases from V and 6 from J, leaving 8 bases between them. Looked up from germline, CDR1 is SGHTA and CDR2 is FQGNSA. This CDR3 is built from 13 residues. The CDR3 DNA follows: TGTGCCAGCAGCTTACCAGGGCCTCAGCCCCAGCATTTT. Protein: CASSLPGPQPQHF.

In this sample, this clone turned up once. This chain connects TRBV25-1 to TRBJ2-7; 8 bases are a match to TRBD1. V lost 4 bases to trimming and J lost 2 bases; unmatched junction nucleotides: 4. The germline CDR1 and CDR2 sequences are MGHDK and SYGVNS. The CDR3 totals 14 residues. Here the CDR3 DNA reads TGTGCCAGCAGTGGCCGACAGGGGACCTACGAGCAGTACTTC. Translation gives CASSGRQGTYEQYF.

The chain links TRBV27 to TRBJ2-1; maybe TRBD1 (5 bases). Per germline, CDR1 MNHEY and CDR2 SMNVEV (reference sequence). This CDR3 region has 16 residues. V gave up 3 bases and J gave up 1 base, with 13 bases separating them. In DNA form, the CDR3 reads TGTGCCAGCAGTTTCCCAGGGCCGTTATCCTACAATGAGCAGTTCTTC. It is translated as CASSFPGPLSYNEQFF.

This rearrangement joins TRBV30 to TRBJ2-3, with TRBD2 identical over 7 bases. The CDR3 sequence is 14 residues long. V lost 0 bases to trimming and J lost 5 bases; unmatched junction nucleotides: 5. Germline loops: CDR1 GTSNPN, CDR2 SVGIG (reference sequence). DNA for the CDR3: TGTGCCTGGAGTGTAGTAGCGGGTATAGATACGCAGTATTTT. Translating gives CAWSVVAGIDTQYF.

The V and J genes are TRBV11-2 and TRBJ2-1, with D possibly matching TRBD1 (6 bases). The germline V and J ends were trimmed by 0 bases and 2 bases, with 11 bases remaining between them. The CDR3 consists of 16 residues. Per the germline V gene, CDR1 is SGHAT and CDR2 is FQNNGV. CDR3: CASSLERTETYNEQFF. DNA of the CDR3: TGTGCCAGCAGCTTAGAGCGGACAGAGACCTACAATGAGCAGTTCTTC.

CDR3 sequence reads: CASSATGTGNEKLFF. The DNA of the CDR3 is TGTGCCAGCAGCGCCACCGGGACAGGGAATGAAAAACTGTTTTTT. The chain employs TRBV9 and TRBJ1-4; TRBD1 agrees at 9 bases. Germline V gene data show CDR1 as SGDLS and CDR2 as YYNGEE. The CDR3 has 15 residues. Unmatched junction bases numbered 5, after V lost 3 bases and J lost 5 bases.